Below are 17 T cell receptor beta chains sequenced from a single sample in a study of T cells after yellow fever vaccination. A single record per CDR3 protein comes from TCRdb applying MiXCR to the 5' RACE reads. This sample yields roughly 300,000 distinct CDR3 sequences, of which around 7.3% are seen a single time; over 15% belongs to the top ten. The sample in question was PBMCs, obtained more than 35 days after the first yellow fever vaccination. The receptors derive from a man aged 18-30 years who received the YFV17D yellow fever vaccine.

This clonotype was seen only a few times. This chain joins TRBV4-1 and TRBJ1-1, with unresolved D. There are 15 residues in the CDR3. Between the trimmed V and J ends, which lost 1 base and 1 base, there was a span of 10 bases. Germline CDR1 and CDR2: MGHRA and YSYEKL. For the CDR3, the DNA is TGCGCCAGCAGCCAAGTTGCTCACTCGAACACTGAAGCTTTCTTT. Its protein is CASSQVAHSNTEAFF.

This clonotype was detected only a few times. The CDR3 DNA sequence: TGTGCCAGCGGCAAAGGCGGAATCTCACCCCTCCACTTT. As protein: CASGKGGISPLHF. V usage is TRBV27 and J usage is TRBJ1-6; no clear D. In germline, CDR1 is MNHEY, CDR2 SMNVEV (reference sequence). The CDR3 totals 13 residues. The germline V and J ends were trimmed by 8 bases and 10 bases, with 15 bases remaining between them.

This chain links TRBV5-5 with TRBJ1-4; the D is unclear. V lost 4 bases and J 5 bases, leaving 12 bases between the germline ends. Germline V CDR1 and CDR2: SGHKS, YYEKEE (reference sequence). CDR3 length: 14 amino acids. This CDR3 is CASSTGDDNEKLFF. The DNA of the CDR3 is TGTGCCAGCAGCACGGGAGACGACAATGAAAAACTGTTTTTT.

The CDR3 protein is CSVLRARTVQFF. Here the CDR3 DNA reads TGCAGCGTTTTAAGGGCCCGGACTGTGCAGTTCTTC. The V and J genes are TRBV29-1 and TRBJ2-1, with D possibly TRBD2 on 5 matching bases. This CDR3 is 12 amino acids long. V gave up 5 bases and J gave up 12 bases, with 17 bases separating them. The germline CDR1 and CDR2 sequences are SQVTM and ANQGSEA.

This clonotype was seen at least ten times. The chain carries TRBV7-2 and TRBJ2-2; D gene ambiguous. Trimming removed 8 bases at V and 6 bases at J, with 7 bases between. Germline lookup yields CDR1 SGHTA and CDR2 FQGNSA. The CDR3 has 11 amino acids. In DNA, the CDR3 is TGTGCCAGCTTGCGGTCCGGGGAGCTGTTTTTT. This sequence encodes CASLRSGELFF.

Many counts were recorded for this clonotype. The chain employs TRBV7-2 and TRBJ2-3; D remains unclear. With 6 bases removed from V and 6 bases from J, the gap between germline ends came to 19 bases. The CDR3 extends over 15 amino acids. Germline V gene lookup returns CDR1 SGHTA and CDR2 FQGNSA. The CDR3 spells CASSGAGHTMDTQYF. The CDR3 DNA sequence: TGTGCCAGCAGTGGAGCCGGGCACACGATGGATACGCAGTATTTT.

This clonotype was seen a handful of times. This chain uses TRBV5-1 with TRBJ1-5; D gene unclear. The CDR3 loop spans 17 amino acids. Germline V gives CDR1 SGHRS, CDR2 YFSETQ. Trimming took 4 bases from V and 6 from J, leaving 23 bases between them. The CDR3: CASSPQVVGMDSQPQHF. The CDR3 DNA reads TGCGCCAGCAGCCCGCAAGTAGTGGGGATGGATAGTCAGCCCCAGCATTTT.

The sample holds a few counts of this clonotype. Here the CDR3 reads CASSLRRGGNSPLHF. The CDR3 DNA reads TGTGCCAGCAGCTTACGGCGGGGTGGGAATTCACCCCTCCACTTT. This chain uses TRBV7-6 with TRBJ1-6; D call uncertain. The V and J ends lost 2 bases and 7 bases respectively, with 12 bases between them. The CDR3 has 15 residues. Germline V lookup: CDR1 SGHVS, CDR2 FNYEAQ.

V gene TRBV29-1 combines with J gene TRBJ1-2; D possibly corresponds to TRBD1 (6 bases). CDR1 and CDR2 from the germline V gene are SQVTM and ANQGSEA. The CDR3 covers 12 residues. Deletions cut 8 bases from V and 0 bases from J, with 10 bases between. The CDR3 sequence: CSTSGANYGYTF. CDR3 in DNA: TGCAGCACTTCAGGGGCTAACTATGGCTACACCTTC.

This clonotype was observed a handful of times. The chain joins TRBV4-1 to TRBJ2-7; 7 bases line up with TRBD1. There are 14 residues in the CDR3. Trimming at V came to 4 bases and at J to 3 bases, leaving 6 bases not matched to a gene. The germline gives CDR1 MGHRA, CDR2 YSYEKL. The CDR3 reads CASSRQGLIYEQYF. As DNA, the CDR3 is TGCGCCAGCAGCCGACAGGGCCTCATCTACGAGCAGTACTTC.

The chain has TRBV15 and TRBJ2-1; 8 bases align to TRBD2. This CDR3 has 13 residues. Trimming took 4 bases from V and 8 from J; bases not matched to a gene: 4. CDR1 is LNHNV and CDR2 is YYDKDF in the germline V gene (reference sequence). In nucleotides, the CDR3 is TGTGCCACCAGCAAGGCGGGGGGAGATGAGCAGTTCTTC. Its protein product is CATSKAGGDEQFF.

This clonotype was found many times. V is TRBV6-5 and J is TRBJ2-1; D possibly corresponds to TRBD2 (7 bases). Germline V gene lookup returns CDR1 MNHEY and CDR2 SVGAGI. Trimming left V 7 bases short and J 7 bases short, with 14 bases between. The CDR3 spans 13 residues. CDR3 bases: TGTGCCAGCAAGGGGGGGGGCCGTAATGAGCAGTTCTTC. It specifies CASKGGGRNEQFF.

This clonotype was found a few times. The CDR3 sequence: CASSTPSYRVTEAFF. Written as DNA, the CDR3 is TGTGCCAGCAGTACCCCCTCGTACAGGGTAACTGAAGCTTTCTTT. The chain recombines TRBV12-3 or TRBV12-4 with TRBJ1-1; TRBD1 is a possible D gene (6 bases). The CDR3 has 15 residues. With 5 bases removed from V and 5 bases from J, the gap between germline ends came to 18 bases.

The V gene is TRBV9, the J gene TRBJ1-6; D is unresolved. Between the trimmed V and J ends, which lost 2 bases and 6 bases, there was a span of 6 bases. The CDR3 covers 13 residues. Germline assignment: CDR1 SGDLS and CDR2 YYNGEE. CDR3 nucleotides: TGTGCCAGCAGCGTCAAGTCTAATTCACCCCTCCACTTT. Translation: CASSVKSNSPLHF.

The CDR3 coding sequence is TGTGCCAGCAGCTTACTGAATAGTGTTTGGCTAGCGGGGTTCGGGGAGCTGTTTTTT. Translated: CASSLLNSVWLAGFGELFF. V gene TRBV11-2 combines with J gene TRBJ2-2, with 9 bases matching TRBD2. The CDR3 sequence is 19 residues long. Germline V gives CDR1 SGHAT, CDR2 FQNNGV. The ends lost 2 bases at V and 7 bases at J; junction bases unmatched: 17. Complete variable domain (other parts from reference TRBV11-2 and TRBJ2-2): EAGVAQSPRYKIIEKRQSVAFWCNPISGHATLYWYQQILGQGPKLLIQFQNNGVVDDSQLPKDRFSAERLKGVDSTLKIQPAKLEDSAVYLCASSLLNSVWLAGFGELFFGEGSRLTVL.

CDR3 in DNA: TGTGCCAGCAGCTTAAATGGACAGGGGAACGAGCAGTACTTC. Protein: CASSLNGQGNEQYF. The V and J genes are TRBV7-2 and TRBJ2-7; TRBD1 matches 9 bases. Per the germline V gene, CDR1 is SGHTA and CDR2 is FQGNSA. The V segment lost 2 bases and the J segment 5 bases; nucleotides outside the gene matches: 4. The CDR3 loop spans 14 amino acids.

There are a few counts of this clonotype. The J gene is TRBJ1-5, the V gene TRBV28; 8 bases map to TRBD1. Germline CDR1 MDHEN, CDR2 SYDVKM. The CDR3 totals 17 residues. V lost 6 bases and J lost 3; bases outside the gene matches: 13. This CDR3 is CASSRRGRGDLNQPQHF. The DNA of the CDR3 is TGTGCCAGCAGCCGCAGGGGGCGTGGGGACCTCAATCAGCCCCAGCATTTT.